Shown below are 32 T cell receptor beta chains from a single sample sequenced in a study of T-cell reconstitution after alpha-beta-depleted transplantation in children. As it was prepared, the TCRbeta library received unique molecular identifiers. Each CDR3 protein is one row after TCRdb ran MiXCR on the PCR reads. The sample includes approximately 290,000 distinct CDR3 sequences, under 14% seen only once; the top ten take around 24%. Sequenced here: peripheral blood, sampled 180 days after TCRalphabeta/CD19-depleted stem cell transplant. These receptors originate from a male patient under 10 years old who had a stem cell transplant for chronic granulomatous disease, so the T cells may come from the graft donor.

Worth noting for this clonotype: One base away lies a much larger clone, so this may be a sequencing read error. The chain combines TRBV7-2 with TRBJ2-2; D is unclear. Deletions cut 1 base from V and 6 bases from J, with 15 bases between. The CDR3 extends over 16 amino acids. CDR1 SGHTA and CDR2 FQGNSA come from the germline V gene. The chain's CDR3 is CASSLENVKNAGELFF. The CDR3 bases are TGTGCCAGCAGCTTAGAGAATGTGAAAAACGCCGGGGAGCTGTTTTTT. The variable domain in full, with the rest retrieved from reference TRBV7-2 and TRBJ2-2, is GAGVSQSPSNKVTEKGKDVELRCDPISGHTALYWYRQSLGQGLEFLIYFQGNSAPDKSGLPSDRFSAERTGGSVSTLTIQRTQQEDSAVYLCASSLENVKNAGELFFGEGSRLTVL.

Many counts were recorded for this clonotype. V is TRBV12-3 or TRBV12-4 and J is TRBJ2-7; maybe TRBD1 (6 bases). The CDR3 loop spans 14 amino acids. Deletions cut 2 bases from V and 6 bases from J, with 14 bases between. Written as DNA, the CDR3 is TGTGCCAGCAGTTTAAGTTCAGGGGCGATCGAGCAGTACTTC. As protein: CASSLSSGAIEQYF.

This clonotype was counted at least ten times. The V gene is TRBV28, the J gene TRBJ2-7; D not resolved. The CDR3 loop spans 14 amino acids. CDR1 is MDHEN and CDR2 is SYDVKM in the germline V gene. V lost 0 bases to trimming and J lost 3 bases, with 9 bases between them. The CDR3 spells CASSLWLAIYEQYF. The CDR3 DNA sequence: TGTGCCAGCAGTTTATGGTTAGCTATCTACGAGCAGTACTTC.

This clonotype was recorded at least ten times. The CDR3 region has the DNA TGTGCCAGCAGTTACTCGATTGAGAACATTCAGTACTTC. Encoded protein: CASSYSIENIQYF. V is TRBV6-6 and J is TRBJ2-4; D uncertain. This CDR3 region has 13 residues. Trimming pared 0 bases from V and 7 bases from J, leaving 7 bases between. In germline, CDR1 is MNHNY, CDR2 SVGAGI (reference sequence).

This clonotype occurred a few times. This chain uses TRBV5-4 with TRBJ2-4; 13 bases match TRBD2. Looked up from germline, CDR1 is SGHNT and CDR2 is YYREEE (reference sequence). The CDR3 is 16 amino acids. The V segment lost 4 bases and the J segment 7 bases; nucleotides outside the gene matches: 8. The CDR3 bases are TGTGCCAGCAGCCGAGGACTAGCGGGGGCAACGAACATTCAGTACTTC. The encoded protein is CASSRGLAGATNIQYF.

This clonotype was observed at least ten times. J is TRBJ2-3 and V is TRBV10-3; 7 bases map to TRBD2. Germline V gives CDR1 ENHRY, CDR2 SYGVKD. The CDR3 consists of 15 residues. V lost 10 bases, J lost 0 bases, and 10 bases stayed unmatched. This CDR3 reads CATGPQLASTDTQYF. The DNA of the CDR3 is TGTGCCACCGGCCCCCAACTAGCGAGCACAGATACGCAGTATTTT.

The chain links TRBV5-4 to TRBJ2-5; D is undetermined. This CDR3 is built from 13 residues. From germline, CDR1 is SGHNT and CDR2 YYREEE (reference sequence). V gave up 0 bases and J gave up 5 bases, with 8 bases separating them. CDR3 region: CASSLETSETQYF. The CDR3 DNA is TGTGCCAGCAGCTTGGAGACCAGCGAGACCCAGTACTTC.

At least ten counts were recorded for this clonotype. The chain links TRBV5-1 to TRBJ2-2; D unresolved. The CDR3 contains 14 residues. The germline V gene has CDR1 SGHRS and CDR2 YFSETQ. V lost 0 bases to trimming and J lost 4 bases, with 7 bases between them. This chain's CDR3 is CASSLASATGELFF. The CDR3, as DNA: TGCGCCAGCAGCTTGGCCAGCGCCACCGGGGAGCTGTTTTTT.

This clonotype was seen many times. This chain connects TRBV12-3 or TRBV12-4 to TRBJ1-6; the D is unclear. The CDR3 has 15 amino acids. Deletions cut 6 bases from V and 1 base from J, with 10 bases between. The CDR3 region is CASSLGTSYNSPLHF. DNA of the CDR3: TGTGCCAGCAGCCTCGGAACGTCCTATAATTCACCCCTCCACTTT.

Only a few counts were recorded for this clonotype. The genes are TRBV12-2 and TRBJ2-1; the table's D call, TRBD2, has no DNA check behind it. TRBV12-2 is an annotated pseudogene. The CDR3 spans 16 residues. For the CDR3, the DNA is TGTGCAAGTCGCCCGGGACTCACCAAAGAGGCCAATGAGCAGTTCTTC. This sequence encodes CASRPGLTKEANEQFF.

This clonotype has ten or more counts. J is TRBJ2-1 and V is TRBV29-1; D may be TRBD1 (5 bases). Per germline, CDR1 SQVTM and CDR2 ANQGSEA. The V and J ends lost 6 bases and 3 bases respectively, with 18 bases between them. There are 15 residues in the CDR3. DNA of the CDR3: TGCAGCGTCTATGTTCTCTGGGGCATCTACAATGAGCAGTTCTTC. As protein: CSVYVLWGIYNEQFF.

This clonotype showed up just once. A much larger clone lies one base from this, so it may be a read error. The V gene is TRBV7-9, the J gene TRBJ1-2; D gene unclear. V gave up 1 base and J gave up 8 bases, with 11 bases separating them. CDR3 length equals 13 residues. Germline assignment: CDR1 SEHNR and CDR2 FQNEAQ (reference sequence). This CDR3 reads CASSLVSVKGYTF. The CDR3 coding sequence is TGTGCCAGCAGCTTAGTAAGCGTGAAGGGCTACACCTTC.

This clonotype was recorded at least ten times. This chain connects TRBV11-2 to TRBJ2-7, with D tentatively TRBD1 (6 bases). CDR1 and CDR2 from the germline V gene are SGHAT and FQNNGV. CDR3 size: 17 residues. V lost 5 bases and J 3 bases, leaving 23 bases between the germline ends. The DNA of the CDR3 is TGTGCCAGCAGCGACGAAAAGAGGCCAGGGGCAAACTACGAGCAGTACTTC. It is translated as CASSDEKRPGANYEQYF.

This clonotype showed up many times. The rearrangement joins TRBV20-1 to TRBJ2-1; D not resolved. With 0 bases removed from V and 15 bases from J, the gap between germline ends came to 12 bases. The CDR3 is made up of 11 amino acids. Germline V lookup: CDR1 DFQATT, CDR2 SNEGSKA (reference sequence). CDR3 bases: TGCAGTGCTAGAGACGGACCCCTTCCGTTCTTC. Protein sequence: CSARDGPLPFF.

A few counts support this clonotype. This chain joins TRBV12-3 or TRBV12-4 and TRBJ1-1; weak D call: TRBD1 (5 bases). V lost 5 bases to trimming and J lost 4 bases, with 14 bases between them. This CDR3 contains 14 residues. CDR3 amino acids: CASSRGLGVTEAFF. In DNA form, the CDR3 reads TGTGCCAGCAGTAGAGGGTTGGGGGTCACTGAAGCTTTCTTT.

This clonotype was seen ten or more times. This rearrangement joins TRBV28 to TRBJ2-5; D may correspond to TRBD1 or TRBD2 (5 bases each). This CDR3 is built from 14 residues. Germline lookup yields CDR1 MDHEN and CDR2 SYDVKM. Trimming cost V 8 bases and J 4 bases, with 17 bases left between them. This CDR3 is CASSQVEGRETQYF. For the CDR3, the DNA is TGTGCCAGCTCTCAGGTCGAGGGGAGAGAGACCCAGTACTTC.

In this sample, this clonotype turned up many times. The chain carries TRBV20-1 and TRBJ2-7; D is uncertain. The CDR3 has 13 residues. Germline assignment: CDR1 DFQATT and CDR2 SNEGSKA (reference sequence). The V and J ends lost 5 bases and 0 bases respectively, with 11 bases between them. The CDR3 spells CSAGAGSSYEQYF. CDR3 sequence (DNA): TGCAGTGCTGGAGCTGGATCCTCCTACGAGCAGTACTTC.

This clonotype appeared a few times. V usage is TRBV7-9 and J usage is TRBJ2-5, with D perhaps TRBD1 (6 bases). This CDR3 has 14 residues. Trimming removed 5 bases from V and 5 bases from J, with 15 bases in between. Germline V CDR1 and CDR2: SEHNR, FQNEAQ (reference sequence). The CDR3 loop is CASSPDSIRETQYF. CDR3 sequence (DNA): TGTGCCAGCAGCCCGGACAGCATTAGGGAGACCCAGTACTTC.

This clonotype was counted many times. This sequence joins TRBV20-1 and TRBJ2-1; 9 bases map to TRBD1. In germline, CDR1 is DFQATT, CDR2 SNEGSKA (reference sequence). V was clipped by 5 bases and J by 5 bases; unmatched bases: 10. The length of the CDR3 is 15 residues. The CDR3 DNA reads TGCAGTGCTCCTTCGCCGGGACAGGGCCACAATGAGCAGTTCTTC. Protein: CSAPSPGQGHNEQFF.

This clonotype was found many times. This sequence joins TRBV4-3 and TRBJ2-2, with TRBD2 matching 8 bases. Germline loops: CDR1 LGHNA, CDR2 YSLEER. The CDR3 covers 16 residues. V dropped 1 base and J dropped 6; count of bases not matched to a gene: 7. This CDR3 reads CASSQAAGGAAGELFF. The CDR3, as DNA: TGCGCCAGCAGCCAAGCGGCCGGGGGGGCCGCCGGGGAGCTGTTTTTT.

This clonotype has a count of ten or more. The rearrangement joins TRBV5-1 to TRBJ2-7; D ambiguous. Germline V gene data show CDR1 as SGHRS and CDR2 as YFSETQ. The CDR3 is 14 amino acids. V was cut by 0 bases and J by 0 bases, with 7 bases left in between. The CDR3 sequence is CASSLGSASYEQYF. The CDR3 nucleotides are TGCGCCAGCAGCTTGGGATCAGCCTCCTACGAGCAGTACTTC.

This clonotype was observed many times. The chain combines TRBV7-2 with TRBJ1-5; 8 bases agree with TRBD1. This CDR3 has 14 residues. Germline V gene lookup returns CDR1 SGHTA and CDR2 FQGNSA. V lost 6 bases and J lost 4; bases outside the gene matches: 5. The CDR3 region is CASSPTGGNQPQHF. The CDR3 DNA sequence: TGTGCCAGCAGTCCCACAGGGGGTAATCAGCCCCAGCATTTT.

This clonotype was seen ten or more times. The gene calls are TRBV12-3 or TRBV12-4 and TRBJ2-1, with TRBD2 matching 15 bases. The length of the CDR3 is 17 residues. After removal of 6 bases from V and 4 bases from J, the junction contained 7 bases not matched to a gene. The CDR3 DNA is TGTGCCAGCAGCCTCTCTGGACTAGCGGGAGGGTACAATGAGCAGTTCTTC. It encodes CASSLSGLAGGYNEQFF.

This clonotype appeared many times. This CDR3 is CASSSPHSGGSSYNEQFF. CDR3 DNA: TGCGCCAGCAGCTCGCCCCATAGCGGGGGGAGCTCCTACAATGAGCAGTTCTTC. The rearrangement joins TRBV5-1 to TRBJ2-1; 10 nucleotides align to TRBD2. Losses at the gene ends were 3 bases for V and 0 bases for J; bases not matched to a gene: 9. The CDR3 has 18 amino acids. Germline CDR1 and CDR2: SGHRS and YFSETQ.

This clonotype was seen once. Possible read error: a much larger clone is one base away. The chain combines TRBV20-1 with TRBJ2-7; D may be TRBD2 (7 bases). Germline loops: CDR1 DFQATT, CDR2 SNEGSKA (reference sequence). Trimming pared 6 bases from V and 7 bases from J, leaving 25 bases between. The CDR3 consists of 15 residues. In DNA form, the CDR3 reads TGCAGTGCGCACGACTTAGGGAACAGGGAGGGAGAGCAGTACTTC. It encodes CSAHDLGNREGEQYF.

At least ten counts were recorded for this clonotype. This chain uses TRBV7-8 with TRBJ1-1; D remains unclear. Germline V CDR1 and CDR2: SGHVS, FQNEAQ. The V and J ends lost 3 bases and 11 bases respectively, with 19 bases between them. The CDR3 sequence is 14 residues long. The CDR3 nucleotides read TGTGCCAGCAGCTTGGCGGGGAATGTTGGCCTCGCTTTCTTT. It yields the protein CASSLAGNVGLAFF.

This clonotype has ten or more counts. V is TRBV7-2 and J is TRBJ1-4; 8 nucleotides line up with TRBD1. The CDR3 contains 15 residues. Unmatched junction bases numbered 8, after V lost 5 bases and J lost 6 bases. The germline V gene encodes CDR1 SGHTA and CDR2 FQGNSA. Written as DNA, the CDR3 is TGTGCCAGCAGCCCCCGGACAGGGAGTTATGAAAAACTGTTTTTT. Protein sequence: CASSPRTGSYEKLFF.

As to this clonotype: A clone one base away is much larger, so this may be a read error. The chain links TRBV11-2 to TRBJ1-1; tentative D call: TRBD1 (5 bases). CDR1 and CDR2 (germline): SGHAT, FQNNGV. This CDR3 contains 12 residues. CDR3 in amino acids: CPSSVSSVGGYF. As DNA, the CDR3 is TGTCCCAGCAGCGTATCCAGTGTTGGGGGTTACTTT.

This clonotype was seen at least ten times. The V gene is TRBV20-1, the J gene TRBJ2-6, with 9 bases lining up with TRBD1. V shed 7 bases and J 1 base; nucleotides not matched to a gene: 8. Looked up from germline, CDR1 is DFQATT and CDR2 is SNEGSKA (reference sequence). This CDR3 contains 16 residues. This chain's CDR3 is CSGSQGAVSGANVLTF. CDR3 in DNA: TGCAGTGGCTCACAGGGGGCAGTTTCTGGGGCCAACGTCCTGACTTTC.

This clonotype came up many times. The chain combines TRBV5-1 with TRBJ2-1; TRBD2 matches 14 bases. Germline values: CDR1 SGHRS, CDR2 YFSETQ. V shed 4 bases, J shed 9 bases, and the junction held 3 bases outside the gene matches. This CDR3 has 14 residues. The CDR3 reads CASSGTSGSGEQFF. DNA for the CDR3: TGCGCCAGCAGCGGGACTAGCGGGAGTGGTGAGCAGTTCTTC.

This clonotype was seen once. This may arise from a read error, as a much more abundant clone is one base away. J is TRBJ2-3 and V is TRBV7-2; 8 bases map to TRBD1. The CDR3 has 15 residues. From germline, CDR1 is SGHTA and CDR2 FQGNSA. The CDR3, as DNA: TGTGCCAGCAGCTTAGGACAGGGGTTCACAGAAACGCAGTATTTT. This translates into CASSLGQGFTETQYF.

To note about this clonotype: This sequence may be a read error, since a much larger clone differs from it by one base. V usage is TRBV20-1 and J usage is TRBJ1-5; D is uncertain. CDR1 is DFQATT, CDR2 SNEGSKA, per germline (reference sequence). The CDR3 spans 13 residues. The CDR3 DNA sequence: TGCAGTGCTAGATTACAGAGCAATCAGCCCCAGCTTTTT. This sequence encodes CSARLQSNQPQLF.